Presented here are 13 T cell receptor beta chains from one specimen sequenced in a study of blood T cell repertoires in COVID-19. TCRdb's copy holds only in-frame clones and misses some; the assay was immunoSEQ multiplex PCR. The sample contains some 150,000 clones, roughly 90% of which appear only once. Sequencing input: PBMCs or T cells enriched from blood (not recorded which). The receptors shown here come from a man between 50 and 59 years old who had recovered from COVID-19.

V is TRBV19 and J is TRBJ2-7, with 8 bases matching TRBD1. The CDR3 has 14 amino acids. V lost 5 bases, J lost 3 bases, and 6 bases stayed unmatched. Germline CDR1 reads LNHDA; CDR2 reads SQIVND (reference sequence). Here the CDR3 reads CASSPRQGSYEQYV. The CDR3 DNA reads as TGTGCCAGTAGTCCAAGACAGGGGAGCTACGAGCAGTACGTC.

CDR3 nucleotide sequence: TGTGCCAGCAGCTTGGTGGGGAGGACTGAAGCTTTCTTT. This sequence encodes CASSLVGRTEAFF. This chain uses TRBV5-6 with TRBJ1-1; D unresolved. CDR1 SGHDT and CDR2 YYEEEE come from the germline V gene. Trimming left V 0 bases short and J 5 bases short, with 8 bases between. The CDR3 extends over 13 amino acids.

This chain joins TRBV2 and TRBJ2-2; D is perhaps TRBD2 (5 bases). The CDR3 extends over 14 amino acids. The germline CDR1 and CDR2 sequences are SNHLY and FYNNEI. V was cut by 7 bases and J by 5 bases, with 14 bases left in between. The DNA for the CDR3 is TGTGCCAGCAAGAGCCGGGAAAGTACCGGGGAGCTGTTTTTT. Translated, it gives CASKSRESTGELFF.

The gene calls are TRBV11-3 and TRBJ1-2, with 9 bases aligning to TRBD1. The CDR3 has 16 amino acids. Germline CDR1 and CDR2: SGHNT and YENEEA. The ends lost 0 bases at V and 4 bases at J; junction bases unmatched: 6. The CDR3 DNA reads as TGTGCCAGCAGCTTAGATCACGAACAGGGGGCCTATGGCTACACCTTC. Encoded protein: CASSLDHEQGAYGYTF.

The chain is built from TRBV19 and TRBJ1-5; TRBD1 matches 11 bases. This CDR3 region has 16 residues. Germline values: CDR1 LNHDA, CDR2 SQIVND (reference sequence). Trimming at V came to 6 bases and at J to 3 bases, leaving 7 bases not matched to a gene. The CDR3 loop reads CASRSWDRGFNQPQHF. The CDR3 DNA reads as TGTGCCAGTAGGAGCTGGGACAGGGGGTTCAATCAGCCCCAGCATTTT.

The chain joins TRBV19 to TRBJ1-1, with D uncertain. Trimming took 7 bases from V and 5 from J, leaving 14 bases between them. Germline CDR1 is LNHDA and CDR2 is SQIVND (reference sequence). CDR3 length: 13 amino acids. The CDR3 here is CASNVDLETEAFF. In nucleotides, the CDR3 is TGTGCCAGTAACGTTGACCTGGAGACTGAAGCTTTCTTT.

The rearrangement uses TRBV6-2 or TRBV6-3 and TRBJ2-1, with TRBD2 as a possible D gene (6 bases). The CDR3 has 15 amino acids. The germline V gene has CDR1 MNHEY and CDR2 SVGEGT. V lost 6 bases and J lost 0, with 12 bases in between. Here the CDR3 DNA reads TGTGCCAGCAGCCGACGGGGGAGCTCCTACAATGAGCAGTTCTTC. Translated, it gives CASSRRGSSYNEQFF.

This chain connects TRBV7-9 to TRBJ2-3; D is unclear. In germline, CDR1 is SEHNR, CDR2 FQNEAQ (reference sequence). The CDR3 extends over 16 amino acids. Trimming shortened V by 1 base and J by 1 base, and 12 bases separated the two germline ends. The CDR3 is CASSLEARVRTDTQYF. The CDR3 coding sequence is TGTGCCAGCAGCTTAGAAGCCCGGGTCCGCACAGATACGCAGTATTTT.

V usage is TRBV27 and J usage is TRBJ1-2; 7 bases are shared with TRBD1. Germline-derived CDR1 and CDR2 are MNHEY and SMNVEV (reference sequence). Trimming took 10 bases from V and 4 from J; bases not matched to a gene: 3. CDR3 length: 11 residues. CDR3 sequence reads: CATRDSYGYTF. The CDR3 DNA follows: TGTGCCACCCGGGACAGCTATGGCTACACCTTC.

This chain connects TRBV2 to TRBJ2-1; 13 bases agree with TRBD2. The CDR3 consists of 18 residues. V gave up 7 bases and J gave up 10 bases; unmatched junction bases: 19. CDR1 and CDR2 from the germline V gene are SNHLY and FYNNEI. The CDR3 DNA reads TGTGCCAGCACCCTCACTTTAACTAGCGGGAGGGTGGGGAGCGAGCAGTTCTTC. Protein product: CASTLTLTSGRVGSEQFF. The full variable domain, in which reference TRBV2 and TRBJ2-1 provide the parts outside the CDR3, is EPEVTQTPSHQVTQMGQEVILRCVPISNHLYFYWYRQILGQKVEFLVSFYNNEISEKSEIFDDQFSVERPDGSNFTLKIRSTKLEDSAMYFCASTLTLTSGRVGSEQFFGPGTRLTVL.

The chain carries TRBV6-5 and TRBJ1-6; D not certain. The CDR3 sequence is 12 residues long. Germline CDR1 MNHEY, CDR2 SVGAGI. V was pared by 0 bases and J by 12 bases, with 6 bases between. The CDR3 sequence is CASSYSGVPLHF. For the CDR3, the DNA is TGTGCCAGCAGTTACTCGGGAGTACCCCTCCACTTT.

This rearrangement joins TRBV6-4 to TRBJ1-2; the match to TRBD1 covers 8 bases. With 5 bases clipped from V and 6 bases from J, the junction kept 17 bases outside the gene matches. Germline CDR1 MRHNA, CDR2 SNTAGT. There are 17 residues in the CDR3. The CDR3 region is CASSLGQGATGVDGYTF. In nucleotides, the CDR3 is TGTGCCAGCAGTTTGGGCCAGGGGGCGACTGGCGTGGATGGCTACACCTTC.

The chain combines TRBV10-3 with TRBJ2-1; D might be TRBD2 (6 bases). This CDR3 is 15 amino acids long. CDR1 and CDR2 from the germline V gene are ENHRY and SYGVKD. V lost 0 bases and J 5 bases, leaving 11 bases between the germline ends. The CDR3 loop reads CAISESVGGHNEQFF. In nucleotides, the CDR3 is TGTGCCATCAGTGAGTCAGTGGGAGGTCACAATGAGCAGTTCTTC.